The T cell receptor beta chain described here comes from a study of T-cell reconstitution after alpha-beta-depleted transplantation in children. Unique molecular identifiers were built into the TCRbeta library. One entry per CDR3 protein, called by TCRdb with MiXCR from the PCR reads. The table shows 490,000 or so distinct CDR3 sequences, with approximately 12% occurring only once. The CDR3 contains 13 residues. The V and J ends lost 6 bases and 5 bases respectively, with 14 bases between them. The germline V gene encodes CDR1 MNHNS and CDR2 SASEGT. V and J are TRBV6-1 and TRBJ2-7; D is perhaps TRBD1 or TRBD2 (5 bases each). The specimen was PBMCs from the stem cell graft donor, collected from the stem cell graft. This TCR derives from a human donor who donated a stem cell graft to a child with combined immunodeficiency. The CDR3 DNA sequence: TGTGCCAGCAGCCCCTCCGGGACGGACGAGCAGTACTTC. Amino acid sequence: CASSPSGTDEQYF.